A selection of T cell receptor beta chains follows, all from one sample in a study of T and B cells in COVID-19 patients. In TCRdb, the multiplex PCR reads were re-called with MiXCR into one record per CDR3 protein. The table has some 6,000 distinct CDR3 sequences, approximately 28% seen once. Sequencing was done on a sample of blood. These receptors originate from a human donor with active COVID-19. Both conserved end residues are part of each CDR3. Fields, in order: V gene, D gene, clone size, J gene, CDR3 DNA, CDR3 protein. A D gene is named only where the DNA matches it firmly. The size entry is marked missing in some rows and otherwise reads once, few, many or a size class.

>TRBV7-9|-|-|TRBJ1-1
TGTGCCAGCAGCTTAACTCGAACCAAGAACACTGAAGCTTTCTTT
CASSLTRTKNTEAFF
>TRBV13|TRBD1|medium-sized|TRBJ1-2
TGTGCCAGCAGCTTAAAAGACAGGGGAAGCTATGGCTACACCTTC
CASSLKDRGSYGYTF
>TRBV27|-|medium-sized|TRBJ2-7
TGTGCCAGCAGTTTATCGGCGGCTGGGAACGAGCAGTACTTC
CASSLSAAGNEQYF
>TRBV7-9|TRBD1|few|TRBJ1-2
TGTGCCAGCAGTTTGGGACAGGGGTATGGCTACACCTTC
CASSLGQGYGYTF
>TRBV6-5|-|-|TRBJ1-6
TGTGCCAGCAGTTACGACAGGAGCTCCTATAATTCACCCCTTTACTTT
CASSYDRSSYNSPLYF
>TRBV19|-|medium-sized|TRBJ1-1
TGTGCCAGTAGTTCCCGGCCAGGGGCTGAAGCTTTCTTT
CASSSRPGAEAFF
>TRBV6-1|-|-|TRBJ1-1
TGTGCCAGCAGTGAAGCCGGTGCCGGAGGTGGCACTGAAGCTTTCTTT
CASSEAGAGGGTEAFF
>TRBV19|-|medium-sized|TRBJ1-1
TGTGCCAGTAGTATAGATACGGGGTTAGGCACTGAAGCTTTCTTT
CASSIDTGLGTEAFF
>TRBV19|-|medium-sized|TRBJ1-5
TGTGCCAGTAGTATACGCACGGATCAGCCCCAGCATTTT
CASSIRTDQPQHF
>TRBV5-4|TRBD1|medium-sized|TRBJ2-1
TGTGCCAGCAGCACAGGACAGGGGGGAATCAATGAGCAGTTCTTC
CASSTGQGGINEQFF
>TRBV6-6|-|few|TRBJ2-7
TGTGCCAGCAGCTCCGACAGACTTTACGAGCAGTACTTC
CASSSDRLYEQYF
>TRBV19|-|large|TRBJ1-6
TGTGCCAGTAGTATGGACGGCTTATGGCCCCTCCACTTT
CASSMDGLWPLHF
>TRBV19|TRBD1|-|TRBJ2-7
TGTGCCAGTAGTATATCCGGGACAGGGACCTACGAGCAGTACTTC
CASSISGTGTYEQYF
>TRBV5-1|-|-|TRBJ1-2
TGCGCCAGCAGTCCCACAGCTAACTATGGCTACACCTTC
CASSPTANYGYTF
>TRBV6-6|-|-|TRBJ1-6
TGTGCCAGCAGTTACGACAGAGATTTCAATTCACCCTTCCACTTT
CASSYDRDFNSPFHF
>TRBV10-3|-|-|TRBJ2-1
TGTGCCATCAGTGTCGTCACACCGAGCTCCTACAATGAGCAGTTCTTC
CAISVVTPSSYNEQFF
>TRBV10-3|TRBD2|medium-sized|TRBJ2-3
TGTGCCATCAGTGAGTCCGCGATTAGCGGGACGACCACAGATACGCAGTATTTT
CAISESAISGTTTDTQYF
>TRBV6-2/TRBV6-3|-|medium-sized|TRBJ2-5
TGTGCCAGCAGTTACTCGATTGGGGCCCAAGAGACCCAGTACTTC
CASSYSIGAQETQYF
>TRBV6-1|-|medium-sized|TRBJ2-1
TGTGCCAGCAGTGAACTGGGGCTCTCCTACAATGAGCAGTTCTTC
CASSELGLSYNEQFF
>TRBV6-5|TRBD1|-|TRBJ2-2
TGTGCCAGCAGTTACGTGGGACAGGTGAACACCGGGGAGCTGTTTTTT
CASSYVGQVNTGELFF
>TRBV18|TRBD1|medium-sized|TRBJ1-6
TGTGCCAGCTCACGTCCTACAGGGGAGGGTTCACCCCTCCACTTT
CASSRPTGEGSPLHF
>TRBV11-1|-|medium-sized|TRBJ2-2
TGTGCCAGCACCTCAGCCCTCTTAGGGAGGCCAGGGGCCGGGGAGCTGTTTTTT
CASTSALLGRPGAGELFF
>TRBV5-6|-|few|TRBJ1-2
TGTGCCAGCAGCTTTCAGGCGAGTGGCTACACCTTC
CASSFQASGYTF
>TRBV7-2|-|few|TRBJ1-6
TGTGCCAGCAGCTTGGTGGTGGGCTCACCCCTCCACTTT
CASSLVVGSPLHF
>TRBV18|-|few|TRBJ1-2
TGTGCCAGCTCACGGGATTCTCCGCGGGAGTATGGCTACACCTTC
CASSRDSPREYGYTF
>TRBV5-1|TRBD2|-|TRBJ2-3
TGCGCCAGCAGCTTGGCCATTGCGGGGGGCCTCACAGATACGCAGTATTTT
CASSLAIAGGLTDTQYF
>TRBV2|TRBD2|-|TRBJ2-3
TGTGCCAGCACTATAGCGGGGCGCACAGATACGCAGTATTTT
CASTIAGRTDTQYF
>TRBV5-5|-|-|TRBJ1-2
TGTGCCTGCAACTTAGGGGGGGACAACACCTTC
CACNLGGDNTF